This entry is about one TCR beta chain. Its antigen target is currently unknown. Qualities for individual bases were not recorded, and no much larger clone is one base off. The sample belongs to a study of cytotoxic CD8 clonotypes in ibrutinib-treated CLL (dated by TCRdb to about 2021). Broadly, across the study: The cohort was composed of about a dozen relapsed/refractory and around 15 treatment-naive patients; IGHV unmutated status was identified in around 17 patients. Partial responses were observed in about 25 patients and complete responses in 2; after a median follow-up of 68 months, remission was maintained in 15 or so patients and progression was observed in roughly twelve. Response samples were obtained after a median of around eleven months of treatment, with a range of roughly 6 to 40 months. An average of about 250,000 productive templates and some 100,000 productive rearrangements was obtained per sample. Of the approximately 87 participants in the trial, 25 to 30 had longitudinal samples available. Cryopreserved peripheral blood mononuclear cells were collected at three points: before therapy, at response, and at either sustained remission or disease progression. Patients were still on ibrutinib when every remission and progressive disease sample was collected. What the authors observed across the whole study: An increase in clonality was observed at ibrutinib response, with clonality remaining stable during sustained remission and falling back toward baseline at progression. Public clonotypes were rare and either shrank or stayed stable during treatment, and the rise in clonality at ibrutinib response reflected expansion of private clonotypes. Baseline clonality exceeded that of age-matched healthy donors and correlated strongly with circulating CD8+ T-cell counts. Sampling times were not matched between sustained-remission and progressing patients, and lymph node repertoires were not studied.

On a MiSeq, deep resolution sequencing aimed for a depth between 1 in 1 million and 1 in 200,000 T cells, with each clonotype covered around 10x on average. TCR beta libraries were generated with the immunoSEQ hsTCRB Kit. Processing in the source paper ran as follows. ImmunoSEQ Data Assistant and ImmunoSEQ Analyzer were used for data analysis, and V, D and J genes were assigned according to IMGT definitions. Clonality, which ranges from 0 to 1, was calculated as one minus the normalized Shannon entropy of productive rearrangement frequencies. Only overrepresented clonotypes making up at least 0.05% of each patient's repertoire were included in the public clonotype analysis. About a dozen repertoires from age-matched healthy donors, obtained from immuneACCESS, served as clonality controls. TCRdb took over this immuneACCESS table, retaining in-frame rearrangements with V and J assigned. Such tables are incomplete; in checked studies, under half of the missing clones stem from an unresolved V gene, and the remainder is unexplained. D and trimming come from the DNA, and the V and J calls and clone size come from that table. The sample contains tens of thousands of clones, roughly 50% of them found a single time. The ten largest make up about 24% of the sample.

V loses 1 base, J loses 11 bases, and the germline ends lie 11 bases apart. CDR1 and CDR2, per the germline V gene (reference sequence), are DFQATT and SNEGSKA. CDR3 length: 11 amino acids, cysteine to phenylalanine. Just the 33-base CDR3 DNA is kept, in frame starting at base 1. The sample's time point, from its label and the paper: progressive disease on ibrutinib. For TCR beta library preparation, 1.5 to 2 micrograms of genomic DNA were extracted from the cryopreserved PBMCs. Longitudinal blood samples from CLL patients on ibrutinib monotherapy were analyzed using high-throughput TCR beta sequencing. The patients took part in an open-label, single-center phase 2 trial of ibrutinib monotherapy.

The starting material was PBMCs, obtained at disease progression, from a patient treated with ibrutinib. This receptor was obtained from a human donor with chronic lymphocytic leukemia. Rearrangement joined TRBV20-1 to TRBJ1-1; TRBD1 is possibly the D segment (5 matching bases). The CDR3 reads CSARAGGRAFF. The bases read TGCAGTGCTAGAGCTGGGGGAAGGGCTTTCTTT.